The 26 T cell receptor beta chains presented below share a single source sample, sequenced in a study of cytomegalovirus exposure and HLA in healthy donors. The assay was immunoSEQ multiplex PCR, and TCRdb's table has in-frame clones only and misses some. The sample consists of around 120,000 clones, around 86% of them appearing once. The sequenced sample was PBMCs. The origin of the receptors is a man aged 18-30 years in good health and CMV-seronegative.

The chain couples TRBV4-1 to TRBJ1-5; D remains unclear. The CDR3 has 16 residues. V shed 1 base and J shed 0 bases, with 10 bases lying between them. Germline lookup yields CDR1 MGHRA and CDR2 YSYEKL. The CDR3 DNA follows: TGCGCCAGCAGCCAAGCCCCGTACGGTAGCAATCAGCCCCAGCATTTT. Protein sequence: CASSQAPYGSNQPQHF.

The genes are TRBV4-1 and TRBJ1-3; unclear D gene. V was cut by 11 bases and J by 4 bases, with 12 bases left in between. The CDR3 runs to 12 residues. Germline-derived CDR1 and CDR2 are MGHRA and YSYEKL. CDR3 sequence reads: CAVGVPGNTIYF. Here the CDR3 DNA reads TGCGCCGTCGGGGTGCCGGGAAACACCATATATTTT.

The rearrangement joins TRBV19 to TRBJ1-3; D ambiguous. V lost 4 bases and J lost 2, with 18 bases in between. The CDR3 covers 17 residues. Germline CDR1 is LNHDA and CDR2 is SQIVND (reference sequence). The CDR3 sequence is CASSNPRSHWAGNTIYF. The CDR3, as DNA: TGTGCCAGTAGTAACCCTCGGAGCCATTGGGCTGGAAACACCATATATTTT.

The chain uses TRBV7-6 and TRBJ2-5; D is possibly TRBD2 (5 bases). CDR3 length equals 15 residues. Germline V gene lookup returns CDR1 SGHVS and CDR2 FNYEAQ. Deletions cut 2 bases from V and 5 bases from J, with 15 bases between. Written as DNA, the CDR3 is TGTGCCAGCAGCTTATTCAGTGGGAGTTGGGAGACCCAGTACTTC. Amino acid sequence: CASSLFSGSWETQYF. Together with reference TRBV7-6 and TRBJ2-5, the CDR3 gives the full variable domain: GAGVSQSPRYKVTKRGQDVALRCDPISGHVSLYWYRQALGQGPEFLTYFNYEAQQDKSGLPNDRFSAERPEGSISTLTIQRTEQRDSAMYRCASSLFSGSWETQYFGPGTRLLVL.

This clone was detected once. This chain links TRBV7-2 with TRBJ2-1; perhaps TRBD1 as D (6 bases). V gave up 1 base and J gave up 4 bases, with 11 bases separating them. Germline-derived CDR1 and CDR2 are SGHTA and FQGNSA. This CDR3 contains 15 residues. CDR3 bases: TGTGCCAGCAGCTTAGGGACAGAAATGTACAATGAGCAGTTCTTC. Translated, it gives CASSLGTEMYNEQFF.

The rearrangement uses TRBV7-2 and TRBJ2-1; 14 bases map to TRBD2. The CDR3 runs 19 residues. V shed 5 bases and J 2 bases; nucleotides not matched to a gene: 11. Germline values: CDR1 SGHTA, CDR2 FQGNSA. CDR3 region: CASSPSTSGRALAYNEQFF. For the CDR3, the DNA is TGTGCCAGCAGCCCCTCGACTAGCGGGAGGGCCCTCGCCTACAATGAGCAGTTCTTC.

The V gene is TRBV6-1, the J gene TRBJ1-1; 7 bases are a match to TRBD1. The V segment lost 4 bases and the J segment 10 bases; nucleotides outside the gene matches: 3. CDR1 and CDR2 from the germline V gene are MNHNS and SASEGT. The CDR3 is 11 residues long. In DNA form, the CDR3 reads TGTGCCAGCAGTGGACAGGGTCGAGCTTTCTTT. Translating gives CASSGQGRAFF.

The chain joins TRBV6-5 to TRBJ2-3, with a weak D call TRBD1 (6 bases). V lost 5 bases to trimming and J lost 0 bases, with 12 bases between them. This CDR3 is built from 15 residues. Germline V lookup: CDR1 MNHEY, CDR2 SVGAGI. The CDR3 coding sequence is TGTGCCAGCAGTCCAGACAGGAGAAGCACAGATACGCAGTATTTT. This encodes CASSPDRRSTDTQYF.

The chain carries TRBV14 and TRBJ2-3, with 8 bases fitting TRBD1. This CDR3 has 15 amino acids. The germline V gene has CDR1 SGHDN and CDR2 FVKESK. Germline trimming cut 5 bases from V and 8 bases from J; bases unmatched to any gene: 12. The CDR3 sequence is CASSTGQGMIGTQYF. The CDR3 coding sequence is TGTGCCAGCAGCACCGGACAGGGAATGATCGGTACGCAGTATTTT.

The CDR3 DNA reads as TGTGCCAGCAGCGGCGGGACTTCTTCTGGGGCCAACGTCCTGACTTTC. This codes for CASSGGTSSGANVLTF. V and J are TRBV5-4 and TRBJ2-6, with D perhaps matching TRBD2 (6 bases). CDR3 length: 16 amino acids. Germline loops: CDR1 SGHNT, CDR2 YYREEE (reference sequence). Trimming left V 4 bases short and J 1 base short, with 12 bases between.

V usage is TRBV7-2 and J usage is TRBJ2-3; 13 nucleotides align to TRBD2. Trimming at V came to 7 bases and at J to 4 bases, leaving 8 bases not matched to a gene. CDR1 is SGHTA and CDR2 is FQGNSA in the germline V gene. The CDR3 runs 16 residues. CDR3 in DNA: TGTGCCAGCACCATTACTAGCGGGGGGGCCCCAGATACGCAGTATTTT. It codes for CASTITSGGAPDTQYF. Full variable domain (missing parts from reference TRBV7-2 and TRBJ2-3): GAGVSQSPSNKVTEKGKDVELRCDPISGHTALYWYRQSLGQGLEFLIYFQGNSAPDKSGLPSDRFSAERTGGSVSTLTIQRTQQEDSAVYLCASTITSGGAPDTQYFGPGTRLTVL.

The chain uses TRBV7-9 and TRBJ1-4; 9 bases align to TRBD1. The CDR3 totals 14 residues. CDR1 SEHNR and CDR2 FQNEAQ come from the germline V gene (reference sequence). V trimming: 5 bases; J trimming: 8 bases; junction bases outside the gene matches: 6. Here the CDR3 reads CASSATGGREKLFF. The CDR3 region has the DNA TGTGCCAGCAGCGCGACAGGGGGAAGAGAAAAACTGTTTTTT.

In DNA form, the CDR3 reads TGTGCCAGCAGTCGGACTAGCTCCTACGAGCAGTACTTC. Its protein product is CASSRTSSYEQYF. The rearrangement joins TRBV6-1 to TRBJ2-7; 7 bases are shared with TRBD2. CDR1 and CDR2 (germline): MNHNS, SASEGT. Trimming took 5 bases from V and 0 from J; bases not matched to a gene: 1. CDR3 size: 13 residues.

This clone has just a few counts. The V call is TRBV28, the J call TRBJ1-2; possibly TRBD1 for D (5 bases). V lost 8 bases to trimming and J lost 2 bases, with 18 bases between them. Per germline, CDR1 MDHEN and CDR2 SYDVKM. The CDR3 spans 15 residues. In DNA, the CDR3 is TGTGCCAGCGCGAGAAAGGGACTCTCCAACTATGGCTACACCTTC. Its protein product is CASARKGLSNYGYTF.

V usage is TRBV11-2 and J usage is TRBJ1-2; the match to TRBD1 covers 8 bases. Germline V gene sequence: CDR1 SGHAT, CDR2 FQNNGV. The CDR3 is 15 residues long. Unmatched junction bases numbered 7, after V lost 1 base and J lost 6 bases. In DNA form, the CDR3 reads TGTGCCAGCAGCTTAGCCGGAAGACAGGGGAATGGCTACACCTTC. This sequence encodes CASSLAGRQGNGYTF.

DNA for the CDR3: TGCGCCAGCAGCCAAGAAGGGACAGGGAGACAGCCCCAGCATTTT. It translates to CASSQEGTGRQPQHF. This sequence joins TRBV4-1 and TRBJ1-5; 9 nucleotides line up with TRBD1. Germline V gene sequence: CDR1 MGHRA, CDR2 YSYEKL. The CDR3 spans 15 residues. Unmatched junction bases numbered 4, after V lost 0 bases and J lost 7 bases.

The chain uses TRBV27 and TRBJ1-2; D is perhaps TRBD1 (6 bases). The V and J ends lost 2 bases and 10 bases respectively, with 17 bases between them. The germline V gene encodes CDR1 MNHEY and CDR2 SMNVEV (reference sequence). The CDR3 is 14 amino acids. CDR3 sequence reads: CASSLGGAPGDYTF. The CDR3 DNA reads TGTGCCAGCAGTTTAGGGGGGGCCCCCGGGGACTACACCTTC.

The CDR3 DNA follows: TGCGCCAGGGGGACAGGGGGAATTGAAAAACTGTTTTTT. Residues: CARGTGGIEKLFF. The rearrangement joins TRBV5-1 to TRBJ1-4; 11 positions agree with TRBD1. This CDR3 is 13 amino acids long. Germline lookup yields CDR1 SGHRS and CDR2 YFSETQ. V shed 8 bases and J 7 bases; nucleotides not matched to a gene: 4.

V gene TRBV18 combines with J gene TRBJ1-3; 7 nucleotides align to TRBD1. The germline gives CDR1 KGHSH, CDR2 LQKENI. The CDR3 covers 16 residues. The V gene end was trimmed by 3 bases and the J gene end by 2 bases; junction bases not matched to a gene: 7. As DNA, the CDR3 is TGTGCCAGCTCACCCCTACAGGGGCATCCTGGAAACACCATATATTTT. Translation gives CASSPLQGHPGNTIYF.

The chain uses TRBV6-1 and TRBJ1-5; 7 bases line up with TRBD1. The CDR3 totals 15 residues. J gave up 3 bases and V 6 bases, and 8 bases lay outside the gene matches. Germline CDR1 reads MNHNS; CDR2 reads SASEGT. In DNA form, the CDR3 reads TGTGCCAGCAGCCTAGACAGGGAGGTCAATCAGCCCCAGCATTTT. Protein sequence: CASSLDREVNQPQHF.

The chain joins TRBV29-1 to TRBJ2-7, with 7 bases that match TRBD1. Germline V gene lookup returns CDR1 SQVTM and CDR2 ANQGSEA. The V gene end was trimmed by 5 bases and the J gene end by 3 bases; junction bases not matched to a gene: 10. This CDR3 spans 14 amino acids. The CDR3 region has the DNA TGCAGCGTTCATACAGGGGCCCCGCGCTACGAGCAGTACTTC. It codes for CSVHTGAPRYEQYF.

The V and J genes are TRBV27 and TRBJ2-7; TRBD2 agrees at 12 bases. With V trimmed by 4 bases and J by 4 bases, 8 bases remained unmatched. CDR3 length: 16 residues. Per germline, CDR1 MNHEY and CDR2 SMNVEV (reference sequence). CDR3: CASSSTPTSGRYEQYF. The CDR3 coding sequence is TGTGCCAGCAGTTCCACCCCAACTAGCGGGAGGTACGAGCAGTACTTC.

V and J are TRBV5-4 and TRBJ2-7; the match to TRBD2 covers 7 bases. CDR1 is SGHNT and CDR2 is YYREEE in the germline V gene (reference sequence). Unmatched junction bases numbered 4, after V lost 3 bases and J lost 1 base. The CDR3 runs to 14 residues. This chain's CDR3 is CASSSYSGSYEQYF. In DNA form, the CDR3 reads TGTGCCAGCAGCTCATATAGCGGGTCCTACGAGCAGTACTTC. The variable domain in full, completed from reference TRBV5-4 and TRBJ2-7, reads ETGVTQSPTHLIKTRGQQVTLRCSSQSGHNTVSWYQQALGQGPQFIFQYYREEENGRGNFPPRFSGLQFPNYSSELNVNALELDDSALYLCASSSYSGSYEQYFGPGTRLTVT.

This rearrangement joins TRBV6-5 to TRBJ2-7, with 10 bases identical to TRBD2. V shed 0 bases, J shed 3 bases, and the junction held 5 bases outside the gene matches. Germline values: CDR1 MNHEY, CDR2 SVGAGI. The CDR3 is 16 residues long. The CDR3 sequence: CASSYSSSGRGYEQYF. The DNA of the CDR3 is TGTGCCAGCAGTTACTCGAGCAGCGGGAGGGGCTACGAGCAGTACTTC.

CDR3 region: CASSEVAGDNEKLFF. The CDR3 region has the DNA TGTGCCAGCAGTGAAGTAGCCGGGGATAATGAAAAACTGTTTTTT. The V and J genes are TRBV6-1 and TRBJ1-4; no clear D. Germline CDR1 and CDR2: MNHNS and SASEGT. This CDR3 spans 15 amino acids. The V and J ends lost 1 base and 4 bases respectively, with 10 bases between them.

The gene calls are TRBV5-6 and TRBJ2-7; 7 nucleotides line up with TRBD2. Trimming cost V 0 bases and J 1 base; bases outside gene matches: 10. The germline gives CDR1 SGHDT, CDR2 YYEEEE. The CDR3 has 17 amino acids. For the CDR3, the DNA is TGTGCCAGCAGCTTGGCCCGTAGGGCTAGCGGATCCTACGAGCAGTACTTC. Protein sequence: CASSLARRASGSYEQYF.